Below are 32 T cell receptor beta chains sequenced from a single sample in a study of cytomegalovirus exposure and HLA in healthy donors. Profiled with immunoSEQ multiplex PCR; TCRdb holds only in-frame clones, not every one. Among 240,000 or so clones listed, approximately 86% were seen once. The sample was PBMCs. The receptors come from a woman aged 25-40 years in good health and CMV-seropositive.

The chain links TRBV18 to TRBJ1-4, with D possibly TRBD1 on 5 matching bases. Germline V gene sequence: CDR1 KGHSH, CDR2 LQKENI. The CDR3 is made up of 16 amino acids. Trimming removed 0 bases at V and 1 base at J, with 9 bases between. The CDR3 bases are TGTGCCAGCTCACCACCGGCAAGGGGAACTAATGAAAAACTGTTTTTT. This gives the protein CASSPPARGTNEKLFF.

The chain uses TRBV19 and TRBJ1-3, with 8 bases lining up with TRBD1. After removal of 0 bases from V and 0 bases from J, the junction contained 4 bases not matched to a gene. The CDR3 consists of 17 residues. Germline values: CDR1 LNHDA, CDR2 SQIVND (reference sequence). CDR3 residues: CASSIDTGGSSGNTIYF. The CDR3, as DNA: TGTGCCAGTAGTATAGATACAGGGGGAAGCTCTGGAAACACCATATATTTT.

The CDR3 is CASTLEGGYGYTF. The CDR3 DNA is TGTGCCAGCACCCTGGAAGGAGGATATGGCTACACCTTC. V usage is TRBV28 and J usage is TRBJ1-2; D is unresolved. The CDR3 consists of 13 residues. V was cut by 7 bases and J by 5 bases, with 14 bases left in between. CDR1 is MDHEN and CDR2 is SYDVKM in the germline V gene.

V gene TRBV19 combines with J gene TRBJ1-1; 7 positions match TRBD1. V was pared by 5 bases and J by 7 bases, with 10 bases of the junction left unmatched. CDR1 and CDR2 (germline): LNHDA, SQIVND (reference sequence). The CDR3 totals 14 residues. CDR3 residues: CASSPGTDYREAFF. For the CDR3, the DNA is TGTGCCAGTAGTCCCGGGACAGACTACCGTGAAGCTTTCTTT.

The V and J genes are TRBV29-1 and TRBJ1-2; 11 bases match TRBD1. Looked up from germline, CDR1 is SQVTM and CDR2 is ANQGSEA. V dropped 5 bases and J dropped 6; count of bases not matched to a gene: 2. The CDR3 is made up of 12 amino acids. The CDR3 bases are TGCAGCGTTCTGGGACAGGGGGATGGCTACACCTTC. It encodes CSVLGQGDGYTF.

The chain carries TRBV30 and TRBJ2-2, with D uncertain. The V end was cut by 1 base, the J end by 7 bases, with 7 bases between. The germline gives CDR1 GTSNPN, CDR2 SVGIG (reference sequence). This CDR3 is 12 amino acids long. CDR3 residues: CAWSATYGELFF. DNA for the CDR3: TGTGCCTGGAGTGCAACCTACGGGGAGCTGTTTTTT.

This rearrangement joins TRBV4-2 to TRBJ2-3, with TRBD2 matching over 10 bases. CDR1 and CDR2 from the germline V gene are LGHNA and YNFKEQ. V shed 1 base and J 7 bases; nucleotides not matched to a gene: 11. CDR3 length: 17 amino acids. CDR3 sequence (DNA): TGTGCCAGCAGCCAAGGCCAGGGACTAGCGCAGGGGTATACGCAGTATTTT. This codes for CASSQGQGLAQGYTQYF.

The chain has TRBV7-2 and TRBJ2-7, with 7 bases that match TRBD2. From germline, CDR1 is SGHTA and CDR2 FQGNSA. The CDR3 is 14 amino acids. V shed 0 bases, J shed 6 bases, and the junction held 5 bases outside the gene matches. DNA for the CDR3: TGTGCCAGCAGCTTAGCGGGAGGGCCTCTCGAGCAGTACTTC. Its protein is CASSLAGGPLEQYF. Variable domain in full (rest from reference TRBV7-2 and TRBJ2-7): GAGVSQSPSNKVTEKGKDVELRCDPISGHTALYWYRQSLGQGLEFLIYFQGNSAPDKSGLPSDRFSAERTGGSVSTLTIQRTQQEDSAVYLCASSLAGGPLEQYFGPGTRLTVT.

J is TRBJ1-2 and V is TRBV10-3; D unclear. V was shortened by 2 bases and J by 0 bases, with 10 bases between the two germline ends. The germline V gene has CDR1 ENHRY and CDR2 SYGVKD. This CDR3 region has 15 residues. The CDR3: CAISEDPGANYGYTF. CDR3 sequence (DNA): TGTGCCATCAGTGAGGATCCGGGAGCTAACTATGGCTACACCTTC.

The V and J genes are TRBV6-1 and TRBJ2-5; a possible D gene is TRBD2 (5 bases). CDR1 and CDR2 from the germline V gene are MNHNS and SASEGT. This CDR3 is 12 amino acids long. The V end was cut by 8 bases, the J end by 7 bases, with 14 bases between. The CDR3 sequence: CASESERVTQYF. The CDR3 DNA follows: TGTGCCAGCGAATCGGAGAGGGTGACCCAGTACTTC.

The sample holds one count of this clone. The CDR3 region is CSVRELTGGYTF. The CDR3 nucleotides are TGCAGCGTCCGCGAATTAACCGGTGGCTACACCTTC. The chain carries TRBV29-1 and TRBJ1-2; no clear D gene. The germline gives CDR1 SQVTM, CDR2 ANQGSEA. V shed 6 bases and J shed 7 bases, with 15 bases lying between them. The CDR3 consists of 12 residues.

The chain recombines TRBV7-9 with TRBJ2-5; D may be TRBD1 (7 bases). The CDR3 length is 15 residues. Germline V lookup: CDR1 SEHNR, CDR2 FQNEAQ (reference sequence). The V and J ends lost 5 bases and 7 bases respectively, with 20 bases between them. For the CDR3, the DNA is TGTGCCAGCAGCCGGGACAGCTCCGGGGGAACGACCCAGTACTTC. Protein product: CASSRDSSGGTTQYF.

This clone was observed a few times. This chain connects TRBV5-1 to TRBJ2-7, with a possible D match to TRBD2 (5 bases). Germline-derived CDR1 and CDR2 are SGHRS and YFSETQ. The CDR3 length is 13 residues. V was clipped by 2 bases and J by 3 bases, with 9 bases between them. The CDR3 sequence: CASSLMDFYEQYF. The CDR3, as DNA: TGCGCCAGCAGCTTAATGGACTTCTACGAGCAGTACTTC.

The J gene is TRBJ2-3, the V gene TRBV18, with 9 bases that match TRBD1. The CDR3 totals 15 residues. From germline, CDR1 is KGHSH and CDR2 LQKENI. Trimming took 4 bases from V and 4 from J; bases not matched to a gene: 6. CDR3 amino acids: CASSLRDRVSDTQYF. The CDR3 DNA sequence: TGTGCCAGCTCACTCCGGGACAGGGTTTCAGATACGCAGTATTTT.

In this sample, this clone turned up many times. The genes are TRBV5-6 and TRBJ2-3; 11 bases are shared with TRBD2. Germline loops: CDR1 SGHDT, CDR2 YYEEEE. V was clipped by 4 bases and J by 4 bases; unmatched bases: 5. The length of the CDR3 is 15 residues. DNA of the CDR3: TGTGCCAGCAGCCGACCGGGACTAGCGGCAGATACGCAGTATTTT. Translating it yields CASSRPGLAADTQYF.

This clone occurred once. V gene TRBV29-1 combines with J gene TRBJ2-1; the match to TRBD2 covers 9 bases. CDR1 and CDR2 (germline): SQVTM, ANQGSEA. The CDR3 is 16 residues long. Germline trimming cut 3 bases from V and 2 bases from J; bases unmatched to any gene: 8. The CDR3 here is CSVDKASSGAYNEQFF. As DNA, the CDR3 is TGCAGCGTTGATAAGGCGTCTAGCGGGGCCTACAATGAGCAGTTCTTC.

The chain combines TRBV29-1 with TRBJ1-1; D perhaps matches TRBD1 (5 bases). The germline V gene has CDR1 SQVTM and CDR2 ANQGSEA. The ends were cut back, 1 base at V and 4 bases at J, with 10 bases in the middle. This CDR3 comprises 13 residues. CDR3: CSVEVGGGTEAFF. As DNA, the CDR3 is TGCAGCGTTGAAGTCGGGGGGGGCACTGAAGCTTTCTTT.

This chain connects TRBV7-3 to TRBJ2-7, with TRBD1 identical over 11 bases. Trimming cost V 5 bases and J 6 bases; bases outside gene matches: 12. CDR1 is SGHTA and CDR2 is FQGTGA in the germline V gene. There are 16 residues in the CDR3. CDR3 sequence: CASSLGQGGRPFEQYF. CDR3 nucleotide sequence: TGTGCCAGCAGCCTGGGACAGGGGGGACGGCCCTTCGAGCAGTACTTC.

The chain links TRBV6-5 to TRBJ1-5, with TRBD1 matching over 7 bases. This CDR3 is built from 13 residues. In germline, CDR1 is MNHEY, CDR2 SVGAGI. Germline trimming cut 4 bases from V and 6 bases from J; bases unmatched to any gene: 3. CDR3 nucleotides: TGTGCCAGCAGTTCGCAGGGGGGTCAGCCCCAGCATTTT. Encoded protein: CASSSQGGQPQHF.

The rearrangement uses TRBV12-5 and TRBJ1-1; no clear D gene. Germline CDR1 is LGHNT and CDR2 is FRNRAP. V lost 4 bases and J lost 1, with 16 bases in between. The CDR3 length is 16 residues. CDR3 amino acids: CASGSPFLTGNTEAFF. The CDR3 coding sequence is TGTGCTAGTGGTTCTCCGTTTCTTACCGGGAACACTGAAGCTTTCTTT.

The rearrangement joins TRBV5-6 to TRBJ1-1, with a weak D call TRBD1 (5 bases). In germline, CDR1 is SGHDT, CDR2 YYEEEE. The V and J ends lost 1 base and 1 base respectively, with 11 bases between them. The CDR3 contains 15 residues. The CDR3 sequence: CASSLLAGGNTEAFF. The CDR3 DNA follows: TGTGCCAGCAGCTTGCTTGCGGGGGGGAACACTGAAGCTTTCTTT. Based on the CDR3 plus reference TRBV5-6 and TRBJ1-1, the full variable domain is DAGVTQSPTHLIKTRGQQVTLRCSPKSGHDTVSWYQQALGQGPQFIFQYYEEEERQRGNFPDRFSGHQFPNYSSELNVNALLLGDSALYLCASSLLAGGNTEAFFGQGTRLTVV.

This clone was seen a handful of times. The rearrangement links TRBV7-9 to TRBJ1-1; 7 positions agree with TRBD1. The V and J ends lost 8 bases and 2 bases, in that order; junction bases with no gene match: 5. This CDR3 comprises 13 residues. Germline values: CDR1 SEHNR, CDR2 FQNEAQ (reference sequence). The CDR3 sequence: CASRQGGNTEAFF. The CDR3 DNA reads as TGTGCCAGCCGACAGGGAGGTAACACTGAAGCTTTCTTT.

The genes are TRBV13 and TRBJ2-1; D is uncertain. Trimming pared 3 bases from V and 5 bases from J, leaving 11 bases between. The CDR3 length is 14 residues. Per germline, CDR1 PRHDT and CDR2 FYEKMQ (reference sequence). The CDR3 here is CASSLETVDNEQFF. As DNA, the CDR3 is TGTGCCAGCAGCTTGGAGACCGTAGACAATGAGCAGTTCTTC.

The J gene is TRBJ1-2, the V gene TRBV28; 7 bases are shared with TRBD1. This CDR3 has 14 residues. Trimming took 4 bases from V and 7 from J; bases not matched to a gene: 9. The germline V gene encodes CDR1 MDHEN and CDR2 SYDVKM. CDR3: CASSSSTGLGGYTF. CDR3 coding DNA: TGTGCCAGCAGTTCATCGACAGGGTTGGGTGGCTACACCTTC.

With respect to this clone: The junction does not match germline at one end; this may be a read error. The chain has TRBV18 and TRBJ1-2; no clear D. Looked up from germline, CDR1 is KGHSH and CDR2 is LQKENI. The CDR3 sequence is 11 residues long. This CDR3 reads CASSREHQAGF. The CDR3 DNA follows: TGTGCCAGCTCACGTGAGCATCAGGCGGGCTTC.

The chain links TRBV9 to TRBJ1-4; TRBD1 might be the D (6 bases). Trimming stripped 6 bases from V and 5 bases from J, with 14 bases between. CDR1 is SGDLS and CDR2 is YYNGEE in the germline V gene. The CDR3 is 14 residues long. The CDR3 nucleotides are TGTGCCAGCATCGTGGGGGCGAAAAATGAAAAACTGTTTTTT. As protein: CASIVGAKNEKLFF.

In this sample, this clone turned up a few times. The chain recombines TRBV11-2 with TRBJ2-7; D unresolved. Deletions cut 2 bases from V and 0 bases from J, with 5 bases between. Germline V gene data show CDR1 as SGHAT and CDR2 as FQNNGV. The length of the CDR3 is 13 residues. CDR3 bases: TGTGCCAGCAGCTTAATAGCCTCCTACGAGCAGTACTTC. It is translated as CASSLIASYEQYF.

This clone appeared a single time. The chain has TRBV10-2 and TRBJ2-1, with 12 bases identical to TRBD2. The CDR3 runs to 17 residues. The germline CDR1 and CDR2 sequences are WSHSY and SAAADI. The junction had 10 bases not matched to a gene; V was cut back by 4 bases and J by 6 bases. Written as DNA, the CDR3 is TGCGCCAGCAGTGGGGGCAGTTTGACTAGCGGGAGCAATGAGCAGTTCTTC. Residues: CASSGGSLTSGSNEQFF.

The chain is built from TRBV7-8 and TRBJ2-7; TRBD2 matches 7 bases. This CDR3 contains 17 residues. The V gene end was trimmed by 3 bases and the J gene end by 2 bases; junction bases not matched to a gene: 13. Germline CDR1 is SGHVS and CDR2 is FQNEAQ. Here the CDR3 reads CASSFNRPGGIPYEQYF. The CDR3 nucleotides read TGTGCCAGCAGCTTCAATAGACCCGGGGGGATACCCTACGAGCAGTACTTC.

The count of this clone is one. The chain has TRBV18 and TRBJ2-3; 7 bases agree with TRBD2. CDR1 is KGHSH, CDR2 LQKENI, per germline. Losses at the gene ends were 1 base for V and 1 base for J; bases not matched to a gene: 2. The CDR3 loop spans 15 amino acids. The CDR3 nucleotides read TGTGCCAGCTCACCACGGGAGGGACGCACAGATACGCAGTATTTT. This codes for CASSPREGRTDTQYF.

A single count supports this clone. The rearrangement uses TRBV4-1 and TRBJ1-1, with D unresolved. CDR3 length: 13 residues. The V end was cut by 0 bases, the J end by 3 bases, with 5 bases between. In germline, CDR1 is MGHRA, CDR2 YSYEKL. CDR3 region: CASSQDLHTEAFF. The CDR3 DNA is TGCGCCAGCAGCCAAGATCTACACACTGAAGCTTTCTTT.

The V gene is TRBV19, the J gene TRBJ2-1; D is perhaps TRBD1 (6 bases). Germline loops: CDR1 LNHDA, CDR2 SQIVND (reference sequence). CDR3 length: 11 residues. The V end was cut by 8 bases, the J end by 10 bases, with 12 bases between. DNA for the CDR3: TGTGCCAGTCAACAGGGCTGGGAGCAGTTCTTC. It yields the protein CASQQGWEQFF. The full variable domain, completed using reference TRBV19 and TRBJ2-1, is DGGITQSPKYLFRKEGQNVTLSCEQNLNHDAMYWYRQDPGQGLRLIYYSQIVNDFQKGDIAEGYSVSREKKESFPLTVTSAQKNPTAFYLCASQQGWEQFFGPGTRLTVL.